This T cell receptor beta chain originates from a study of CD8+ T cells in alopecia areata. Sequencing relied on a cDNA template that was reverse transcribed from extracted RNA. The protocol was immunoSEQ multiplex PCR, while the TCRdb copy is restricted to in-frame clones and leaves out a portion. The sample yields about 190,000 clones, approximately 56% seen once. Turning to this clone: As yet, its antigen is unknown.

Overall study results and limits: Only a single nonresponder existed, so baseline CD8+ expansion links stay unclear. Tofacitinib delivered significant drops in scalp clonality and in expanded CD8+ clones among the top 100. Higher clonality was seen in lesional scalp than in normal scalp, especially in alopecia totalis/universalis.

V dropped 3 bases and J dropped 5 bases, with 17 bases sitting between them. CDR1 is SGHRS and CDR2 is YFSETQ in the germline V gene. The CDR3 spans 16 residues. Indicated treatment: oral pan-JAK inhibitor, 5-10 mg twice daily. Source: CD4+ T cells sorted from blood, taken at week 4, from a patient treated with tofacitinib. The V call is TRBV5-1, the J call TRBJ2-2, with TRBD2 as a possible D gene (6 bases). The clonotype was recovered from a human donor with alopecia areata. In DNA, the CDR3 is TGCGCCAGCAGCTCCGACCCTCTTGGGGGGACCGGGGAGCTGTTTTTT. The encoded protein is CASSSDPLGGTGELFF.